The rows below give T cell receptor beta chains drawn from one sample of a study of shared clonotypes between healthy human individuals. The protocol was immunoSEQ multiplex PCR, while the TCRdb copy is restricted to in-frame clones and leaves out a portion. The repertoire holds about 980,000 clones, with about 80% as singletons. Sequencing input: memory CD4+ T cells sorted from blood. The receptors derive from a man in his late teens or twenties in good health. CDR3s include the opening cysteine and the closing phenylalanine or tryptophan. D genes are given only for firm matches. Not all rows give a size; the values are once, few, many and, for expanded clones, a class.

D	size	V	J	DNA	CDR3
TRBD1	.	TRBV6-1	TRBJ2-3	TGTGCCAGCAGTGTTTCGGGACAGGGGGGAGATACGCAGTATTTT	CASSVSGQGGDTQYF
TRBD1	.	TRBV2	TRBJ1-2	TGTGCCAGCATCGACAGGGTTAACTATGGCTACACCTTC	CASIDRVNYGYTF
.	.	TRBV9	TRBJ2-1	TGTGCCAGCAGCGTAGCGGTGGGAGGGGGGAATGAGCAGTTCTTC	CASSVAVGGGNEQFF
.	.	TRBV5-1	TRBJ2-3	TGCGCCAGCAGCGGTTTCGTGGGGGCTAGCACAGATACGCAGTATTTT	CASSGFVGASTDTQYF
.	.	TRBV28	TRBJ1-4	TGTGCCAGCAGCTCTTCGGGACGGACAAATATAAAGGTGTTTTTT	CASSSSGRTNIKVFF
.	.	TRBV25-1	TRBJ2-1	TGTGCCAGCAGTGAAAGGACTCGCAGTGAGCAGTTCTTC	CASSERTRSEQFF
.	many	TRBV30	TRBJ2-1	TGTGCCGGGGGGAACCGGAACTCCTACAATGAGCAGTTCTTC	CAGGNRNSYNEQFF
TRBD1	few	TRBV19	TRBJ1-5	TGTGCCAGTACCACGGACAGGAATCAGCCCCAGCATTTT	CASTTDRNQPQHF
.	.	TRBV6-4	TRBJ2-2	TGTGCCAGCAGTGCCGGGAACACCGGGGAGCTGTTTTTT	CASSAGNTGELFF
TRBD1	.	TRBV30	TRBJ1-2	TGTGCCTGGAGCGCCGACAGGGATCATGGCTACACCTTC	CAWSADRDHGYTF
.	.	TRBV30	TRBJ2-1	TGTGCCTGGAGTGTAAGGCAGGCGGGATACCGTATCCCTGAGCAGTTCTTC	CAWSVRQAGYRIPEQFF
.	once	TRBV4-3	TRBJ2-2	TGCGCCAGCAGCCAAGTGATTTTAGATTCCGGGACCGGGGAGCTGTTTTTT	CASSQVILDSGTGELFF
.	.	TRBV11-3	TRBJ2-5	TGTGCCAGCAGCTTACAGGGGGGTGAGCAGTACTTC	CASSLQGGEQYF
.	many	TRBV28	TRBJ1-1	TGTGCCAGCAAGGACCTGACAGGAACGAACACTGAAGCTTTCTTT	CASKDLTGTNTEAFF
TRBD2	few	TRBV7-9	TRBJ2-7	TGTGCCAGCAGCCCAGACGGGGGAGGGTACGAGCAGTACTTC	CASSPDGGGYEQYF
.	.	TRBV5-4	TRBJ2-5	TGTGCCAGCAGCCCCACATTACAGGTCCCCTCCCAAGAGACCCAGTACTTC	CASSPTLQVPSQETQYF